This TCR beta chain was found in a study of cytomegalovirus exposure and HLA in healthy donors (TCRdb year 2017). Some background on the complete study: According to an earlier analysis of 587 of the donors, some 170 million T cells yielded 117 million unique TCR beta sequences and approximately 300 Gb of sequence data. Of the roughly 400 genotyped donors, roughly 80% fell in the genetic ancestry cluster associated with self-reported Caucasian donors. A later genetic analysis used genome-wide SNP genotypes for about 60% of the roughly 700 donors, treating that subset as a discovery cohort. In the later analysis, no new phenotypic data were used to find candidate immune exposures; instead, reliance was placed on TCR beta sequences and their occurrence across donors. Donor age, sex, ethnicity and CMV serostatus were collected together with the repertoire data. A later analysis re-analyzed previously published TCR beta repertoires from about 730 donors and added high-resolution HLA genotyping to study TCR occurrence patterns. Across about 370 genotyped donors of the cohort, an average of approximately 240,000 unique TCR beta nucleotide sequences per donor were sequenced, and roughly 20% of those sequences were non-productive. An earlier analysis of approximately 500 of the donors applied high-throughput TCR beta sequencing to assess whether each TCR beta V gene segment acted as functional or pseudogenic. High-throughput TCR immunosequencing, statistical association of individual TCRs with disease status, and machine learning were combined to predict cytomegalovirus infection status. Every discovery cohort repertoire had been produced on one sequencing platform. HLA typing included class I and class II loci at four-digit resolution. A few DR-DQ haplotypes were treated as single units for association and clustering because of strong linkage in the cohort. The study was designed to test whether signatures of past pathogen exposure could be identified by cataloging public T cell receptors. Typing coverage varied by locus: about 629-640 donors for A, B, C, DRB1 and DQB1; some 520 for DQA1; some 610 for DPA1; more than 450 for DPB1. The study profiled the T cell repertoires of hundreds of subjects by immunosequencing and related them to cytomegalovirus serostatus. Roughly 310 gigabases of sequencing data and approximately 93 million unique TCR sequences were included in an early release covering over 600 HLA-typed donors. A separate validation cohort of 90 to 150 different subjects was used in addition to the roughly 700-subject first cohort. Overall results and qualifications from the work: Some IMGT-functional V segments, including TRBV6-2 and TRBV6-3, could not be distinguished by the 87-base-pair reads and were therefore excluded. In vitro tests confirmed that a few of the cytomegalovirus-associated TCR beta chains recognize cytomegalovirus antigens. A later analysis found that HLA-associated TCR beta chains were more clonally expanded and had lower generation probabilities than equally common non-associated chains. CMV serostatus was the only immune exposure information available for the cohort. A later analysis associated 15,000 to 20,000 TCR beta sequences with specific HLA alleles at a false discovery rate of 0.05. The classifier was reported to diagnose cytomegalovirus status with high specificity and sensitivity in both the original cohort and the validation cohort. The authors suggested that the approach could potentially be extended to other disease states and immunological phenotypes. A further reported finding was that TCR beta sequences accurately predicted the HLA-A and HLA-B alleles for most subjects in the first cohort. When HLA alleles, especially DR and DQ, strongly co-occurred, TCR associations were difficult to assign to individual alleles. Only TCR beta chains were sequenced in this cohort, and the absence of alpha or paired-chain data limited detectable features. According to a later analysis, most CMV-associated TCR beta chains appeared to be HLA-restricted, and the HLA associations seemed to be driven largely by CMV exposure. The earlier analysis of approximately 540 of the donors excluded approximately 17 rarely observed V segments, including chromosome 9 orphons, because counts were too low. Linkage disequilibrium might explain the correlated functional status among segregating V segments, but an unknown experimental factor could not be excluded. An association between a missense DCLRE1C variant and V-gene and J-gene trimming of TCR beta chains was found in a later genetic analysis and replicated in an independent cohort. Because HLA typing was missing for some donors at each locus, association tests included only the typed subset. In a later analysis, TCR association rates were found to vary across HLA loci, with the most associated TCRs seen for DRB1 alleles and the fewest for HLA-C alleles. The study gave a list of about 150 TCR beta chains associated with cytomegalovirus. Most TCR sequences were observed very rarely across donors, whereas some public TCRs were present in many individuals. The presence/absence analyses assumed that sequencing depth was roughly uniform across donors, and that assumption may not be true. A cluster of highly shared sequence variants was judged likely to represent a technical artifact of the sequencing pipeline. Broadly in line with IMGT annotations, most TCR beta V segments showed up in productive rearrangements about 87% or about 30% of the time in an earlier analysis of 450 to 600 of the donors. Compared with the approximately 720-donor mean, donors in an Asian-associated ancestry cluster had fewer N-insertions in productive TCRs, according to a later genetic analysis. A later analysis reported that several top co-occurrence clusters appeared linked to parvovirus B19, influenza, CMV and Epstein-Barr virus.

Based on the germline V gene, the CDR1 and CDR2 sequences are SGHTA and FQGNSA. For this chain, trimming is 5 bases at the V end and 1 base at the J end, and the number of junction bases without a gene match is 3. The CDR3 runs 15 amino acids, cysteine and phenylalanine included. The retained sequence is limited to the CDR3, 45 bases, with the frame set at the first base. Receptor amplification or capture employed the immunoSEQ multiplex PCR assay. For the multiplex PCR, a mixture combining 60 forward primers for TCR Vbeta segments and 13 reverse primers for TCR Jbeta segments was used. A multiplex PCR assay on genomic DNA amplified the CDR3 region of rearranged TCR beta genes. On the Illumina HiSeq System, the amplified TCR beta libraries were sequenced as 87-base-pair reads. In the original analysis: In a later analysis, tens of millions of unique TCR beta chains were counted across the 650 to 700 repertoires, and roughly 10 million of these chains were shared by at least two donors. To remove PCR and sequencing errors, raw reads were error-corrected and collapsed into unique sequences using a nearest-neighbor algorithm that merged closely related sequences. To assign V, D and J gene segments, CDR3 sequences were aligned to IMGT reference sequences. Each retained sequence needed at least a six-nucleotide match to both a V gene segment and a J gene segment. A rearrangement counted as productive if the CDR3 had no stop codons and remained in frame with V and J, and every other rearrangement counted as non-productive. Following IMGT convention, CDR3 was defined as the stretch from the second conserved V-encoded cysteine to the conserved J-encoded phenylalanine. Sequences without an unambiguous match to a single V gene segment were excluded from the earlier analysis of approximately 560 of the donors. In an earlier analysis of several hundred of the donors, V segments were called functional above 56.7% productive rearrangements and were called segregating when the between-donor standard deviation exceeded 5%. A statistical classification framework was built to diagnose cytomegalovirus status from the catalog of TCR beta chain sequences. In a later analysis, TCR nucleotide sequences were compared against IMGT/GENE-DB human TR gene sequences so that V and J genes could be assigned. Using the TCRdist pipeline, a later analysis assigned CDR3 sequences along with most-parsimonious VDJ recombination scenarios. In a later analysis, each TCR beta chain was defined by its CDR3 amino acid sequence together with its V-gene family, and reads without a unique V-gene family were excluded. As a way to deal with suspected cross-contamination and a sequencing artifact, a later analysis dropped approximately 570 nucleotide sequences that were highly shared and had low generation probability. In a later analysis, a clonal expansion index was calculated for each public chain from normalized within-repertoire ranks of inferred template counts. A later analysis computed generation probabilities with a VDJ recombination model fitted to out-of-frame rearrangements, and checked the results against IGoR. Hypergeometric tests were used in a later analysis to score TCR-TCR, TCR-HLA and TCR-CMV co-occurrence, with a repertoire-size bias correction applied to the TCR pairs. False discovery rates were estimated in a later analysis by permuting HLA or CMV assignments 20 times. A later analysis grouped co-occurring TCRs with DBSCAN, adding TCRdist sequence similarity when clustering within HLA-allele-positive subsets. Repertoires with fewer than 30,000 or more than 120,000 public chains were left out of co-occurrence clustering, as were four to six repertoires with anomalous nucleotide sharing. TCRdb stores this immuneACCESS table with in-frame sequences only. Part of the clones is absent; in the studies checked, under half of the shortfall reflects unresolved V genes, and no reason is known for the rest. The DNA was the basis for D and trimming; V, J and clone size are from that table. Within this sample are 65,000 to 85,000 clones, with roughly 70% of them counted one time only. Clones ranked in the top ten supply around 15% of the sample.

A word on this clone: It has no known antigen specificity. No clone much larger than this one lies a single base away; base qualities are absent.

In total, approximately 690 healthy bone marrow donors made up the cohort. At the time of sampling, all cohort members were nominally healthy, though unrecorded immune exposures were likely present. The donor tested CMV seropositive and was one of the 289 seropositive cohort members. Every donor gave a peripheral blood sample, and the peripheral blood mononuclear cells from that sample were used for TCR beta sequencing. The Qiagen DNeasy Blood Extraction Kit was used to extract genomic DNA from the blood cell samples. The V gene is TRBV7-2 and the J gene is TRBJ2-2, with TRBD2 matching 8 junction bases. The clonotype comes from a male donor in good health and CMV-seropositive. The sample was PBMCs. Here is the DNA: TGTGCCAGCAGCCTAACTAGCGGGAACACCGGGGAGCTGTTTTTT. Its product reads: CASSLTSGNTGELFF.